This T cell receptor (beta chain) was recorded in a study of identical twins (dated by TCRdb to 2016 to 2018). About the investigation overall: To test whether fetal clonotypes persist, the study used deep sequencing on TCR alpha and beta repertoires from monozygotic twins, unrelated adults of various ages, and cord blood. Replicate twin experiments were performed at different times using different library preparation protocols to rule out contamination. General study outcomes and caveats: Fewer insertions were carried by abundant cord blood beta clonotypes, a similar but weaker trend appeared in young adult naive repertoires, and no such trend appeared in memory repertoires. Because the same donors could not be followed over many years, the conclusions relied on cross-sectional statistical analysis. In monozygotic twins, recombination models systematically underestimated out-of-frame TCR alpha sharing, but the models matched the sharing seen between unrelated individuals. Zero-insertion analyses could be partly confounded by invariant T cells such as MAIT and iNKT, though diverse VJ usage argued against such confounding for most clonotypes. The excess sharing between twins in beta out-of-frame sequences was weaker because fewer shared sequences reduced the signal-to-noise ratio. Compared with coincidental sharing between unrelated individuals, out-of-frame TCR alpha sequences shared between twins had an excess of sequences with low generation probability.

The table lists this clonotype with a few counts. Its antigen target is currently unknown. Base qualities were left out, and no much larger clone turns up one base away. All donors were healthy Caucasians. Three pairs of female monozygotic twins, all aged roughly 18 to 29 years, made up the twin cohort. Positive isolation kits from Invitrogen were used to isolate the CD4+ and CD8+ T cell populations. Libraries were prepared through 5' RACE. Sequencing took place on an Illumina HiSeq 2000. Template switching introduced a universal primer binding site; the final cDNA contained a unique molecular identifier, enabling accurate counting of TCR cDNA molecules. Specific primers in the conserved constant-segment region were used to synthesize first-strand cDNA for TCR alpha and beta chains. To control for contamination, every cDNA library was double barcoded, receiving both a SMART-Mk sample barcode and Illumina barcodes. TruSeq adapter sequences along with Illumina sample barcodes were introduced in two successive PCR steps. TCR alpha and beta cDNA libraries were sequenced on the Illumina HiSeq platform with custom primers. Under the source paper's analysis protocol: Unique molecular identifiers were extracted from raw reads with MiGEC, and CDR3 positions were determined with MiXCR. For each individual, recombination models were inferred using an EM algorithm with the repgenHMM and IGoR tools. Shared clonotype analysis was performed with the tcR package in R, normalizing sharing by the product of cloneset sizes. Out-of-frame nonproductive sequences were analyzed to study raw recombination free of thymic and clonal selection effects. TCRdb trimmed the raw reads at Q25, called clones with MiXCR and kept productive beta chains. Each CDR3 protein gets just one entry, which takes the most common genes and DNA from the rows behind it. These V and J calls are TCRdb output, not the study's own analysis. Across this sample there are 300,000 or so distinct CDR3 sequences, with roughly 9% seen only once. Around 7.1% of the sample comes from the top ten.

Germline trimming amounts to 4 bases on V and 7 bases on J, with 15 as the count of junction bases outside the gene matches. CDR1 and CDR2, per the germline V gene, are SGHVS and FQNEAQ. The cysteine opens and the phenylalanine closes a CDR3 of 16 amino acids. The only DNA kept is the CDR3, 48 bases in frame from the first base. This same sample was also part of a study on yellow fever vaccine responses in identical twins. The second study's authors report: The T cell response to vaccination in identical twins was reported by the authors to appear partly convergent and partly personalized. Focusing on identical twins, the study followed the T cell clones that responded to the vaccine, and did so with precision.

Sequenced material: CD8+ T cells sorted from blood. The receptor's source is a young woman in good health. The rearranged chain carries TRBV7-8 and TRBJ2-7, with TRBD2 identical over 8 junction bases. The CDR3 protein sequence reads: CASSSDLVREVGEQYF. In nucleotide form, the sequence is TGTGCCAGCAGCTCCGACCTCGTGCGGGAGGTTGGGGAGCAGTACTTC. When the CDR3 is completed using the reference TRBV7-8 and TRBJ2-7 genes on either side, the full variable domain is GAGVSQSPRYKVAKRGQDVALRCDPISGHVSLFWYQQALGQGPEFLTYFQNEAQLDKSGLPSDRFFAERPEGSVSTLKIQRTQQEDSAVYLCASSSDLVREVGEQYFGPGTRLTVT.